Sequencing of this T cell receptor (beta chain) was carried out in a study of persistence of HIV-infected CD4 T cells. For the study at large: Suppressive ART had lasted a median of roughly eight years.

Lysates of CMV-infected fibroblasts at approximately 10 ug/mL stimulated these cells. Responding CD4+ T cells were sorted by upregulation of both CD40 ligand and CD69. This clone is medium-sized by share. Its cognate antigen is unknown. Sequencing used immunoSEQ version 4 in survey mode. Some clones are missing from TCRdb's copy, which holds only in-frame ones; the method was immunoSEQ multiplex PCR. The sample has approximately 6,800 clones; about 79% are singletons. This CDR3 spans 12 amino acids. The germline V gene has CDR1 SQVTM and CDR2 ANQGSEA. The V and J ends lost 7 bases and 8 bases respectively, with 17 bases between them.

Sequenced here: CD4+ T cells sorted from PBMCs after approximately 20-hour stimulation, sampled from a patient who received antiretroviral therapy. This sequence originates from an adult woman with HIV who was CMV-seropositive. This sequence joins TRBV29-1 and TRBJ1-2, with D possibly being TRBD1 (6 bases). The CDR3 spells CSANRALGGYTF. The CDR3, as DNA: TGCAGCGCGAACAGGGCCCTGGGAGGCTACACCTTC.